A selection of T cell receptor beta chains follows, all from one sample in a study of blood T cell repertoires in COVID-19. Some clones are missing from TCRdb's copy, which holds only in-frame ones; the method was immunoSEQ multiplex PCR. Counted here are 350,000 to 450,000 clones, just under 90% occurring once; the ten biggest clones make up about 1.7%. Sequenced input: PBMCs or T cells enriched from blood (not recorded which). The receptors stem from a woman in her 30s who had recovered from COVID-19. Both conserved end residues are part of each CDR3. The D gene is left open where the match is weak. Clone size is given for some rows only: seen once, a few or many times, or a class if the clone is expanded.

NA	TRBJ1-3	once	TRBV11-2	TGTGCCAGCAGCTCAAGACCTCGGGTGGGTGGAAACACCATATATTTT	CASSSRPRVGGNTIYF
NA	TRBJ1-6	NA	TRBV5-1	TGCGCCAGCAGCTTGGTGCTCGGGGGAAGGGGTTCACCCCTCCACTTT	CASSLVLGGRGSPLHF
TRBD2	TRBJ2-7	NA	TRBV4-3	TGCGCCAGCAGCCAAGATGCGACAGGTGGCGGGGGGGCTCGGAACGAGCAGTACTTC	CASSQDATGGGGARNEQYF
TRBD1	TRBJ1-6	once	TRBV5-4	TGTGCCAGCAGCTTGAGGGGACAGGGGGGAGGGTCACCCCTCCACTTT	CASSLRGQGGGSPLHF
NA	TRBJ2-7	few	TRBV29-1	TGCAGCGTTGAAGATTTAGAAGGGGAAGTCTACGAGCAGTACTTC	CSVEDLEGEVYEQYF
NA	TRBJ1-5	NA	TRBV4-1	TGCGCCAGCAGCCTCGCAGGGTCGGGTCAGCCCCAGCATTTT	CASSLAGSGQPQHF
NA	TRBJ1-4	NA	TRBV19	TGTGCCAGTAGATTTATTGGCGACCGGGTGTTTTTT	CASRFIGDRVFF
TRBD1	TRBJ1-2	NA	TRBV5-1	TGCGCCAGCAGCTTGGGGGACAGGGGCGTTGGCTACACCTTC	CASSLGDRGVGYTF
NA	TRBJ1-1	NA	TRBV6-1	TGTGCCAGCAGTGAAAAGAGAGTCGAAGCTTTCTTT	CASSEKRVEAFF
NA	TRBJ1-2	NA	TRBV11-2	TGTGCCAGCAGCTTGCCACGCCGTCGGGGCTACACCTTC	CASSLPRRRGYTF
NA	TRBJ2-7	NA	TRBV5-6	TGTGCCAGCAGCTTGGTTAGAGGGAAATACGAGCAGTACTTC	CASSLVRGKYEQYF
TRBD2	TRBJ2-3	once	TRBV30	TGTGCCTGGCTAGCGGGACGCACAGATACGCAGTATTTT	CAWLAGRTDTQYF
NA	TRBJ1-2	NA	TRBV7-2	TGTGCCAGCAGCTCCCGTAGCTATGGCTACACCTTC	CASSSRSYGYTF
NA	TRBJ1-4	NA	TRBV7-2	TGTGCCAGCAGCTTAGCTGGACAGCCTAATGAAAAACTGTTTTTT	CASSLAGQPNEKLFF
NA	TRBJ1-2	few	TRBV30	TGTGCCTGGAGTCTCGACAGCTCTAACTATGGCTACACCTTC	CAWSLDSSNYGYTF
NA	TRBJ1-2	NA	TRBV15	TGTGCCACCAGCAGACCAGGACAGTCCTATGGGTACATCTTC	CATSRPGQSYGYIF
TRBD1	TRBJ2-5	NA	TRBV12-3/TRBV12-4	TGTGCCAGCAAACAGGGGTTAGGGGAGACCCAGTACTTC	CASKQGLGETQYF
TRBD1	TRBJ2-7	NA	TRBV10-3	TGTGCCATCAGTGAGTCGACAGGGGGCTGGTACGAGCAGTACTTC	CAISESTGGWYEQYF
NA	TRBJ1-5	NA	TRBV3-1/TRBV3-2	TGTGCCAGCAGCCAAGATGCAACACAGGGTAGGCCCCAGCATTTT	CASSQDATQGRPQHF
NA	TRBJ2-7	NA	TRBV7-8	TGTGCCAGCTTAGGGGACTCTTTTACCTACGAGCAGTACTTC	CASLGDSFTYEQYF
NA	TRBJ2-1	NA	TRBV11-2	TGTGCCAGCAGCTTGGGCACCACCTTCTACAATGAGCAGTTCTTC	CASSLGTTFYNEQFF
TRBD2	TRBJ2-1	NA	TRBV5-4	TGTGCCAGCAGCTTGTCACTAGCGGGGACCTCCAATGAGCAGTTCTTC	CASSLSLAGTSNEQFF
TRBD2	TRBJ2-7	NA	TRBV27	TGTGCCAGCAGTCGGACTAGCGGGTACTACGAGCAGTACTTC	CASSRTSGYYEQYF
TRBD2	TRBJ2-2	NA	TRBV5-6	TGTGCCAGCAGCTTGGCCCTAGCGGGGGCCAACACCGGGGAGCTGTTTTTT	CASSLALAGANTGELFF
TRBD1	TRBJ2-3	NA	TRBV27	TGTGCCAGCAGTGCGGACAGGGGGGGCACAGATACGCAGTATTTT	CASSADRGGTDTQYF
TRBD1	TRBJ1-4	NA	TRBV7-6	TGTGCCAGCAGCCGGACAGGGGGACTTTCTAATGAAAAACTGTTTTTT	CASSRTGGLSNEKLFF
TRBD1	TRBJ2-7	once	TRBV12-5	TGTGCTAGTGGTTTTAGGACAGGGGGTTCCTACGAGCAGTACTTC	CASGFRTGGSYEQYF
TRBD1	TRBJ1-1	NA	TRBV3-1/TRBV3-2	TGTGCCAGCAGCCATGGGACAGGCAAAGCTTTCTTT	CASSHGTGKAFF
NA	TRBJ2-1	NA	TRBV29-1	TGCAGCGTTTTAACTCGTTCGGGAAAGGTAAATGAGCAGTTCTTC	CSVLTRSGKVNEQFF
TRBD2	TRBJ2-1	NA	TRBV27	TGTGCCAGCAGGGGGACTAGCGGGAGGGGTGAGCAGTTCTTC	CASRGTSGRGEQFF
TRBD2	TRBJ2-5	NA	TRBV25-1	TGTGCCAGTGGACTAGCGGGGTTGGAGACCCAGTACTTC	CASGLAGLETQYF
TRBD1	TRBJ2-7	NA	TRBV12-3/TRBV12-4	TGTGCCAGCAGCCGAACAGGGGTCGAGCAGTACTTC	CASSRTGVEQYF
TRBD1	TRBJ1-4	NA	TRBV9	TGTGCCAGCAGCGTAACCTCACTAGGACAGGCTGGCGATGAAAAACTGTTTTTT	CASSVTSLGQAGDEKLFF
TRBD2	TRBJ2-7	few	TRBV28	TGTGCCAGCAGCAGAACTAGCGGGAGGTCCTACGAGCAGTACTTC	CASSRTSGRSYEQYF
TRBD1	TRBJ2-3	once	TRBV25-1	TGTGCCAGCAGTGCGGACAGGGTTGGAGATACGCAGTATTTT	CASSADRVGDTQYF
NA	TRBJ1-6	NA	TRBV12-5	TGTGCTAGTGGTTGGGAGCTGGGGGGGAGCTCCTATAATTCACCCCTCCACTTT	CASGWELGGSSYNSPLHF
NA	TRBJ1-1	NA	TRBV7-3	TGTGCCAGCAGCAAACAGAGGAACACTGAAGCTTTCTTT	CASSKQRNTEAFF
TRBD1	TRBJ2-6	NA	TRBV3-1/TRBV3-2	TGTGCCAGCAGCCCCCCGGGACAGGGGATCCTCTCTGGGGCCAACGTCCTGACTTTC	CASSPPGQGILSGANVLTF
NA	TRBJ1-4	NA	TRBV25-1	TGTGCCAGCAGTGAGGGGCAGGCTAATGAAAAACTGTTTTTT	CASSEGQANEKLFF
TRBD1	TRBJ2-7	NA	TRBV6-5	TGTGCCATCTCAGGACAGGGATTCTACGAGCAGTACTTC	CAISGQGFYEQYF
NA	TRBJ2-1	NA	TRBV11-2	TGTGCCAGCAGCTTAGGGGGGCTGTACAATGAGCAGTTCTTC	CASSLGGLYNEQFF
TRBD2	TRBJ2-3	NA	TRBV19	TGTGCCAGTCGTGGGAGGGCCGCAGATACGCAGTATTTT	CASRGRAADTQYF
NA	TRBJ1-2	NA	TRBV6-5	TGTGCCAGCAGTTATGGACAGACCAACTATGGCTACACCTTC	CASSYGQTNYGYTF
NA	TRBJ1-5	NA	TRBV4-1	TGCGCCAGCAGCCAAGGGGGCAGGGATCAGCCCCAGCATTTT	CASSQGGRDQPQHF
NA	TRBJ2-7	NA	TRBV6-2/TRBV6-3	TGTGCCAGCAGTTACCCTTATGCAGGGGCCTACGAGCAGTACTTC	CASSYPYAGAYEQYF
NA	TRBJ2-7	once	TRBV11-1	TGTGCCAGCAGCTTAGTCCCAGGGGTCTACGAGCAGTACTTC	CASSLVPGVYEQYF
NA	TRBJ1-1	NA	TRBV27	TGTGCCAGCAGTCCAGGAATAGGGGGAACTGAAGCTTTCTTT	CASSPGIGGTEAFF
NA	TRBJ1-5	once	TRBV7-9	TGTGCCAGCAGCTTAGATCGGACAGACCATCAGCCCCAGCATTTT	CASSLDRTDHQPQHF
NA	TRBJ2-7	NA	TRBV7-9	TGTGCCAGCTCGATAGCCGGGGGAGTTGGAAACGAGCAGTACTTC	CASSIAGGVGNEQYF
NA	TRBJ1-1	NA	TRBV6-5	TGTGCCAGCAGCAACGGTGCGGGGTTCACTGAAGCTTTCTTT	CASSNGAGFTEAFF
NA	TRBJ2-7	NA	TRBV19	TGTGCCAGTAGTATAGACCCCCCCGGACAGGGAGGGTACGAGCAGTACTTC	CASSIDPPGQGGYEQYF
TRBD2	TRBJ2-5	NA	TRBV5-1	TGCGCCAGCAGCTTGGGGCTAGCGGGGATCCAAGAGACCCAGTACTTC	CASSLGLAGIQETQYF
TRBD2	TRBJ2-1	NA	TRBV3-1/TRBV3-2	TGTGCCAGCAGCCAAGATACGGCCGGGGGGTTCTACAATGAGCAGTTCTTC	CASSQDTAGGFYNEQFF
NA	TRBJ1-2	NA	TRBV2	TGTGCCAGCAGTGACGGGATTAACTATGGCTACACCTTC	CASSDGINYGYTF
TRBD1	TRBJ2-6	NA	TRBV19	TGTGCCAGTATGGCCCCAGGGGGCCCTGGGGCCAACGTCCTGACTTTC	CASMAPGGPGANVLTF
NA	TRBJ2-7	NA	TRBV11-2	TGTGCCAGCAGCCCAGGGGTGGATGAGCAGTACTTC	CASSPGVDEQYF
NA	TRBJ2-3	NA	TRBV6-5	TGTGCCAGCAGTTACAGCGGGCTTACGTTCGATACGCAGTATTTT	CASSYSGLTFDTQYF
NA	TRBJ2-4	NA	TRBV12-3/TRBV12-4	TGTGCCAGCAGTTTTATAGGAGAGGGTGCTCAGTACTTC	CASSFIGEGAQYF